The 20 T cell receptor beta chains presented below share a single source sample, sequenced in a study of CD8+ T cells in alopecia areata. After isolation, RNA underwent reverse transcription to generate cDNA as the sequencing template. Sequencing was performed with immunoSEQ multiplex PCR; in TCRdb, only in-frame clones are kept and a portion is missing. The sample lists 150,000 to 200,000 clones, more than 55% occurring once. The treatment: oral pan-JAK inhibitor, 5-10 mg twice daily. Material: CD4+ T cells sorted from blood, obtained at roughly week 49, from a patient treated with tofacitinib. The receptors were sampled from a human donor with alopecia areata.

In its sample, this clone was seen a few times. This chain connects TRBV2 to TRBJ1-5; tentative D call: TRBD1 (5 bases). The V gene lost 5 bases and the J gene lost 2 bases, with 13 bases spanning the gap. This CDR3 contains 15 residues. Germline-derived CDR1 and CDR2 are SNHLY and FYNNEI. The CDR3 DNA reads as TGTGCCAGCAGTCCAGGGCCGGGGGGCAATCAGCCCCAGCATTTT. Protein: CASSPGPGGNQPQHF. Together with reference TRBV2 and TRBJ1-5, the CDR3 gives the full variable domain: EPEVTQTPSHQVTQMGQEVILRCVPISNHLYFYWYRQILGQKVEFLVSFYNNEISEKSEIFDDQFSVERPDGSNFTLKIRSTKLEDSAMYFCASSPGPGGNQPQHFGDGTRLSIL.

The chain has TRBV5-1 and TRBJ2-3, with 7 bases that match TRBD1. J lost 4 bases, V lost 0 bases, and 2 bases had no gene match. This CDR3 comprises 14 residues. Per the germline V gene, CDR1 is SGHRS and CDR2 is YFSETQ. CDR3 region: CASSLGQGADTQYF. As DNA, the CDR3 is TGCGCCAGCAGCTTGGGACAGGGAGCAGATACGCAGTATTTT.

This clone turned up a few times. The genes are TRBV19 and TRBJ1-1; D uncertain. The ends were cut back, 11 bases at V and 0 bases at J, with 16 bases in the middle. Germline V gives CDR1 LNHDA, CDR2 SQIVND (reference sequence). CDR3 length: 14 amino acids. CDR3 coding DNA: TGTGCCTCATCAATTGCAACTCTGAACACTGAAGCTTTCTTT. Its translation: CASSIATLNTEAFF.

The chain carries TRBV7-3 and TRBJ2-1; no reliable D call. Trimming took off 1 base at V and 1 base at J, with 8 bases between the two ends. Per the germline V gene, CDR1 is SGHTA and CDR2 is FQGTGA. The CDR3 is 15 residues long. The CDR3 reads CASSLKGGSYNEQFF. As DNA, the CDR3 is TGTGCCAGCAGCTTAAAGGGCGGTTCCTACAATGAGCAGTTCTTC.

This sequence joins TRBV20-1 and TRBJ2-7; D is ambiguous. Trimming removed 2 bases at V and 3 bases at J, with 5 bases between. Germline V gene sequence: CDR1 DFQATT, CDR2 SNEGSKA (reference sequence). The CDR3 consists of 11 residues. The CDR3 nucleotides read TGCAGTGCTAGAAAGAACTACGAGCAGTACTTC. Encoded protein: CSARKNYEQYF.

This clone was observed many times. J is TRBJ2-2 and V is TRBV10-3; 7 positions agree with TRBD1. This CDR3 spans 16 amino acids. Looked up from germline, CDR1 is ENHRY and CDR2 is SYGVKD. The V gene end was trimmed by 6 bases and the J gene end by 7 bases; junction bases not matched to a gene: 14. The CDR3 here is CAISQKNRGVNGELFF. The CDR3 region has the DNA TGTGCCATCAGCCAAAAGAACAGGGGAGTAAACGGGGAGCTGTTTTTT.

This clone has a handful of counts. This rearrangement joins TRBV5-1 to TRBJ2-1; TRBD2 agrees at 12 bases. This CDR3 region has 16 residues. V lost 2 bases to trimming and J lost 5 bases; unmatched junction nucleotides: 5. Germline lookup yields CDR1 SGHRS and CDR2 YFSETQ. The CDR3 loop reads CASSLTSGGPHNEQFF. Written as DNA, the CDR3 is TGCGCCAGCAGCTTAACTAGCGGGGGGCCCCACAATGAGCAGTTCTTC.

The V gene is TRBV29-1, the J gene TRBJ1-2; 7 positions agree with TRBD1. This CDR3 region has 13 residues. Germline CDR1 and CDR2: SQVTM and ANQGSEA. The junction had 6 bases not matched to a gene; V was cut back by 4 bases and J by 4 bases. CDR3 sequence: CSVVTGDVYGYTF. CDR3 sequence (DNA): TGCAGCGTTGTAACAGGGGATGTCTATGGCTACACCTTC. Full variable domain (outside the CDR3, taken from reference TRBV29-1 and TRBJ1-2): SAVISQKPSRDICQRGTSLTIQCQVDSQVTMMFWYRQQPGQSLTLIATANQGSEATYESGFVIDKFPISRPNLTFSTLTVSNMSPEDSSIYLCSVVTGDVYGYTFGSGTRLTVV.

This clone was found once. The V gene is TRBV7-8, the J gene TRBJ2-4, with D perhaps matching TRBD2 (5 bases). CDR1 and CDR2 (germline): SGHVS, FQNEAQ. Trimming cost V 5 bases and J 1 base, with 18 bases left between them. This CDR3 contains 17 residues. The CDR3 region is CASSHIRGSDAKNIQYF. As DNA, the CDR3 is TGTGCCAGCAGCCACATCCGAGGGTCGGATGCCAAAAACATTCAGTACTTC. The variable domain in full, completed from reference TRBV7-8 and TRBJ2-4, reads GAGVSQSPRYKVAKRGQDVALRCDPISGHVSLFWYQQALGQGPEFLTYFQNEAQLDKSGLPSDRFFAERPEGSVSTLKIQRTQQEDSAVYLCASSHIRGSDAKNIQYFGAGTRLSVL.

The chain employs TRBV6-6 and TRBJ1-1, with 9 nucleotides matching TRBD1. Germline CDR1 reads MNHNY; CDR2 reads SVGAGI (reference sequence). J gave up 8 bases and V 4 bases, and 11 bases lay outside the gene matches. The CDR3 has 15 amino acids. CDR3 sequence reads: CASSSLGTGNSEAFF. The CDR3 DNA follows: TGTGCCAGCAGTTCCCTAGGGACAGGGAACAGCGAAGCTTTCTTT.

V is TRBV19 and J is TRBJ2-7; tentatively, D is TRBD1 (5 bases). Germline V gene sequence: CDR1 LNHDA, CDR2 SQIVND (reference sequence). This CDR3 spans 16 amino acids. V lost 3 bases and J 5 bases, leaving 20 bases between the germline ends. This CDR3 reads CASSIQPQVGNDEQYF. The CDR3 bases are TGTGCCAGTAGTATCCAACCACAGGTTGGTAACGACGAGCAGTACTTC.

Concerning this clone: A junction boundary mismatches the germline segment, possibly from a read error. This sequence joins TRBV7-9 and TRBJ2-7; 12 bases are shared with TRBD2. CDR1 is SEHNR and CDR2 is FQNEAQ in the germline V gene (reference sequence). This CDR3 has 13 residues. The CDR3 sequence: CASSLAGGDEQYF. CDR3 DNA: TGTGCCAGCAGCCTAGCGGGAGGGGACGAGCAGTACTTC.

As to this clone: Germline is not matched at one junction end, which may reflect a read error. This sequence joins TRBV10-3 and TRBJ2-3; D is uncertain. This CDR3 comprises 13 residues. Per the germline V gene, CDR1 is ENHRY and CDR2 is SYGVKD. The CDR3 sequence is CASSYSITDTQYF. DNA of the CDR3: TGTGCCAGCAGTTACTCGATCACAGATACGCAGTATTTT.

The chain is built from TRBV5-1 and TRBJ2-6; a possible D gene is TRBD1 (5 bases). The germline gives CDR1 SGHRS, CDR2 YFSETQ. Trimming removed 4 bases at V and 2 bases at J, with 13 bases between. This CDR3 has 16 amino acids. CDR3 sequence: CASSPQGITGANVLTF. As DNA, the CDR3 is TGCGCCAGCAGCCCGCAGGGTATCACTGGGGCCAACGTCCTGACTTTC.

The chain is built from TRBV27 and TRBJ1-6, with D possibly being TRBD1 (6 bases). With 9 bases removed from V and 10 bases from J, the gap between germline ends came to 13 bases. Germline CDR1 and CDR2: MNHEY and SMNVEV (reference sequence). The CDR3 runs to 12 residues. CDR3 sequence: CASRQGRSPLHF. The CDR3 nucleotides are TGTGCCAGTAGGCAGGGGCGGTCACCCCTCCACTTT.

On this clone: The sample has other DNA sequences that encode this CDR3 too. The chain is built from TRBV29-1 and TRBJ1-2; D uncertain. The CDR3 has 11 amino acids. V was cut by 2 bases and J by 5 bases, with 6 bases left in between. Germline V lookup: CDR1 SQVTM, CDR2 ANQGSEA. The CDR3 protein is CSVERVYGYTF. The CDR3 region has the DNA TGCAGCGTTGAAAGAGTTTATGGCTACACCTTC.

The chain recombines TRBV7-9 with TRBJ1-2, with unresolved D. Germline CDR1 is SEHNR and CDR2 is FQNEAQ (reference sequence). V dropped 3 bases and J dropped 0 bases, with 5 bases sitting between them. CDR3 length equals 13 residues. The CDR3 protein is CASSLEANYGYTF. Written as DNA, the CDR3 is TGTGCCAGCAGCTTGGAAGCTAACTATGGCTACACCTTC.

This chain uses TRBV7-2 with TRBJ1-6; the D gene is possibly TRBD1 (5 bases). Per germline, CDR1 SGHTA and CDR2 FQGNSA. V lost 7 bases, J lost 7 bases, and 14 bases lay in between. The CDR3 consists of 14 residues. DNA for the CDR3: TGTGCCAGCACCGAGACAGAGTCGAATTCACCCCTCCACTTT. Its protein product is CASTETESNSPLHF.

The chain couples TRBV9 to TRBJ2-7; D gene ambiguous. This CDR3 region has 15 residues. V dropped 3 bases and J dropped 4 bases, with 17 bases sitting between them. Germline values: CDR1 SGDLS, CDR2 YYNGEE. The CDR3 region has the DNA TGTGCCAGCAGCGCCTCAATAGGGATTGGGTACGAGCAGTACTTC. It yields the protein CASSASIGIGYEQYF.

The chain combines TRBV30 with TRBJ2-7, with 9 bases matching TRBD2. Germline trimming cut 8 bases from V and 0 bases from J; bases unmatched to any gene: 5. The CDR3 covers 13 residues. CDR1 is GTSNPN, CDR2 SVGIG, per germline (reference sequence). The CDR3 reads CAGSGGGSYEQYF. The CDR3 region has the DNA TGTGCCGGTAGCGGGGGAGGCTCCTACGAGCAGTACTTC.